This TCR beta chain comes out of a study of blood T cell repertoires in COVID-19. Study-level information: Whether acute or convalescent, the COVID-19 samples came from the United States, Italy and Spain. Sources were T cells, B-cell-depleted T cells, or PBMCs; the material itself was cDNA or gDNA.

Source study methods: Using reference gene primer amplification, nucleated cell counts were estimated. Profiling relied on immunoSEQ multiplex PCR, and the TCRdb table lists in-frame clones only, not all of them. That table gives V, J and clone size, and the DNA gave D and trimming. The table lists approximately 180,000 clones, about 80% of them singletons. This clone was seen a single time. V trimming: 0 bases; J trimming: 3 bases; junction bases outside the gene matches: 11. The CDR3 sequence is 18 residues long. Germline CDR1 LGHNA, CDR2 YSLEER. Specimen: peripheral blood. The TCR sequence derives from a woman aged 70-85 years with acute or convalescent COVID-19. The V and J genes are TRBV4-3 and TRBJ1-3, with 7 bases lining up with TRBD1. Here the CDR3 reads CASSQDSYDDRVGNTIYF. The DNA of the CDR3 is TGCGCCAGCAGCCAAGATTCCTACGACGACAGGGTTGGAAACACCATATATTTT.